This T cell receptor (beta chain) was sequenced for a study of blood T cell repertoires in COVID-19. The CDR3 spans 15 residues. V was cut by 5 bases and J by 5 bases, with 18 bases left in between. Per germline, CDR1 SGHVS and CDR2 FQNEAQ. Sequencing was performed with immunoSEQ multiplex PCR; in TCRdb, only in-frame clones are kept and a portion is missing. The sample carries 120,000 or so clones, about 85% recorded once. The J gene is TRBJ1-1, the V gene TRBV7-8; D is undetermined. This TCR was sampled from a woman over 75 with acute or convalescent COVID-19. Sequenced material: peripheral blood. DNA of the CDR3: TGTGCCAGCAGCCAAGCGCGGGGTCCATTTACTGAAGCTTTCTTT. This gives the protein CASSQARGPFTEAFF. Looking up the rest from reference TRBV7-8 and TRBJ1-1 gives the full variable domain: GAGVSQSPRYKVAKRGQDVALRCDPISGHVSLFWYQQALGQGPEFLTYFQNEAQLDKSGLPSDRFFAERPEGSVSTLKIQRTQQEDSAVYLCASSQARGPFTEAFFGQGTRLTVV.